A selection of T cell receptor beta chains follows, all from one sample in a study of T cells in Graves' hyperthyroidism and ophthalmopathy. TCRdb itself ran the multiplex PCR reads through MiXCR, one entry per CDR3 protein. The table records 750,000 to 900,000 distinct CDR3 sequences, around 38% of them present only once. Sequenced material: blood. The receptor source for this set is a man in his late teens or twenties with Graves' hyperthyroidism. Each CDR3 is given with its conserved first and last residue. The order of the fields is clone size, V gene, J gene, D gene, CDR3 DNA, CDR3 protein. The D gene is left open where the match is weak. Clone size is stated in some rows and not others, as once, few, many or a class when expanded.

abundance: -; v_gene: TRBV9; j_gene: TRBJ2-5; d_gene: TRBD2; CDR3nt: TGTGCCAGCAGCCAAGCACGCGGGAGGGATCAAGAGACCCAGTACTTC; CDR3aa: CASSQARGRDQETQYF
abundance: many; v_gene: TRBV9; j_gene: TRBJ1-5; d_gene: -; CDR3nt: TGTGCCAGCAGTGAAGGGGGGAATCAGCCCCAGCATTTT; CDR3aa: CASSEGGNQPQHF
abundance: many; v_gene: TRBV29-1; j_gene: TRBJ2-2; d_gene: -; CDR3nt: TGCAGCGTTGAAACAGCAGGCACCGGGGAGCTGTTTTTT; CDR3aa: CSVETAGTGELFF
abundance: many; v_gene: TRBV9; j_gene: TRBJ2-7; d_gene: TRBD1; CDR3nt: TGTGCCAGCAGCCCAGACAGGGCAGGGGGCTTCCACGAGCAGTACTTC; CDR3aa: CASSPDRAGGFHEQYF
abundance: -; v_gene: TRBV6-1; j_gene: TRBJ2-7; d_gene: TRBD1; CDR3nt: TGTGCCAGCAGTGGACGCCGGGACAGGGGGCCTATCTACGAGCAGTACTTC; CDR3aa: CASSGRRDRGPIYEQYF
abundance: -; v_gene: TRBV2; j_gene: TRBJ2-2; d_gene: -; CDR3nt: TGTGCCAGCAGTGACGCAGGGTCAAGGACCTGGGAGCTGTTTTTT; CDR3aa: CASSDAGSRTWELFF
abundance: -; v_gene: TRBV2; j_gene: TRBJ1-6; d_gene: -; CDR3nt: TGTGCCAGCTCCGCGCGGCCGAATTCACCCCTCCACTTT; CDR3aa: CASSARPNSPLHF
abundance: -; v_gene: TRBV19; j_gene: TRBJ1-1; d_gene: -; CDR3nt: TGTGCCAGTAGTTCTACATGGAACACTGAAGCTTTCTTT; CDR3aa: CASSSTWNTEAFF
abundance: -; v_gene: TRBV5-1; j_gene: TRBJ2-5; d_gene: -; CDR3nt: TGCGCCAGCAGCCACTCGACTAGAAGTGGGGAGACCCAGTACTTC; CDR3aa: CASSHSTRSGETQYF
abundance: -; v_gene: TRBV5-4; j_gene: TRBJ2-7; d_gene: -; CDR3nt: TGTGCCAGCAGCTTGACCGAGGACGAGCAGTACTTC; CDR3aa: CASSLTEDEQYF
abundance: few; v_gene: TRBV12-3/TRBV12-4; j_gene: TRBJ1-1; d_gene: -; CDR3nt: TGTGCCAGCAGCCTTCAGCTGGGTTCGAACACTGAAGCTTTCTTT; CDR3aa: CASSLQLGSNTEAFF
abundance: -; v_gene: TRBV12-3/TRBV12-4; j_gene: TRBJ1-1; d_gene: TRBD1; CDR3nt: TGTGCCAGCACGCGACAACAGGGGAGAACTGAAGCTTTCTTT; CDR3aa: CASTRQQGRTEAFF
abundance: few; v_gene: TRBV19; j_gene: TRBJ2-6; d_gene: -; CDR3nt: TGTGCCAGCAGGGTGGCGGGGCTGGAGGGGGCCAACGTCCTGACTTTC; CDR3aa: CASRVAGLEGANVLTF
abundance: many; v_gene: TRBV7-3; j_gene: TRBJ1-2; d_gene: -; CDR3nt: TGTGCCAGCAGCTTAAGGTTGCAGGCAGGCTACACCTTC; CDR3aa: CASSLRLQAGYTF
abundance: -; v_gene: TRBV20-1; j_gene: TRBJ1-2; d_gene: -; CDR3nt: TGCAGTGCAGCCCGGGACGGCCGAGGCTATGGCTACACCTTC; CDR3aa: CSAARDGRGYGYTF
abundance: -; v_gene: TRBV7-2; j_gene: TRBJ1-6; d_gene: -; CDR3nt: TGTGCCAGCAGCTTAGAGCTGTTCTCCTATAATTCACCCCTCCACTTT; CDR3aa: CASSLELFSYNSPLHF
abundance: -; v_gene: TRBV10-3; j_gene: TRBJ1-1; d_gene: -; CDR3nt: TGTGCCAGCAGCGCCGGGCCTGCGGACACTGAAGCTTTCTTT; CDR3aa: CASSAGPADTEAFF